Listed below are T cell receptor beta chains from one sample, sequenced in a study of T cell changes during pregnancy in multiple sclerosis. Clones were read by immunoSEQ multiplex PCR, and TCRdb kept only the in-frame ones, dropping some. The table has about 40,000 clones, roughly nine tenths seen once. Sequenced material: CD4+ T cells from peripheral blood mononuclear cells, taken in the third trimester of pregnancy. The receptor set was obtained from a female donor in good health, enrolled as a control in a pregnancy study. Each CDR3 is given with its conserved first and last residue. Each record gives: D gene, clone size, J gene, V gene, CDR3 DNA, CDR3 protein. The D gene is left open where the match is weak. Only some rows state a clone size, as once, few, many or a class for expanded clones.

D gene: TRBD2; clone size: NA; J gene: TRBJ2-3; V gene: TRBV30; CDR3 DNA: TGTGCCTGGAGTCCGGGGGGGGAGAGGGATACGCAGTATTTT; CDR3 protein: CAWSPGGERDTQYF
D gene: TRBD1; clone size: once; J gene: TRBJ2-6; V gene: TRBV15; CDR3 DNA: TGTGCCACCAGCAACTCTACAGGGGTTCTAAGAAAGATTGGGGCCAACGTCCTGACTTTC; CDR3 protein: CATSNSTGVLRKIGANVLTF
D gene: NA; clone size: NA; J gene: TRBJ2-2; V gene: TRBV12-5; CDR3 DNA: TGTGCTAGTGGTTCCAGGGCTTTGAACACCGGGGAGCTGTTTTTT; CDR3 protein: CASGSRALNTGELFF
D gene: NA; clone size: NA; J gene: TRBJ2-3; V gene: TRBV7-9; CDR3 DNA: TGTGCCAGCAGCTTAGGTTCGGGAAATACGCAGTATTTT; CDR3 protein: CASSLGSGNTQYF
D gene: NA; clone size: NA; J gene: TRBJ2-5; V gene: TRBV11-1; CDR3 DNA: TGTGCCAGCAGCTTAGTGCCAGGGCAACAAGAGACCCAGTACTTC; CDR3 protein: CASSLVPGQQETQYF
D gene: TRBD1; clone size: NA; J gene: TRBJ2-1; V gene: TRBV27; CDR3 DNA: TGTGCCAGCAGACATCAAACGGGACAGGGAGGGCTTGAGCAGTTCTTC; CDR3 protein: CASRHQTGQGGLEQFF
D gene: NA; clone size: NA; J gene: TRBJ2-1; V gene: TRBV7-3; CDR3 DNA: TGTGCCAGCAGCTTCGGACAAACCGCCAATGAGCAGTTCTTC; CDR3 protein: CASSFGQTANEQFF
D gene: TRBD2; clone size: NA; J gene: TRBJ2-1; V gene: TRBV7-2; CDR3 DNA: TGTGCCAGCAGCCCACGACTAGCGGGATCACAAACGGAGCAGTTCTTC; CDR3 protein: CASSPRLAGSQTEQFF
D gene: NA; clone size: NA; J gene: TRBJ2-7; V gene: TRBV5-1; CDR3 DNA: TGCGCCAGCAGCTTGGGGCGGGCCTCCTACGAGCAGTACTTC; CDR3 protein: CASSLGRASYEQYF
D gene: TRBD2; clone size: NA; J gene: TRBJ2-7; V gene: TRBV10-3; CDR3 DNA: TGTGCCATCAGCAAACTAGCGGGGATGAACGAGCAGTACTTC; CDR3 protein: CAISKLAGMNEQYF
D gene: TRBD1; clone size: NA; J gene: TRBJ2-2; V gene: TRBV5-1; CDR3 DNA: TGCGCCAGCAGCTTGGCCGCGGGACAGGGGGCTACGAGGGGCACCGGGGAGCTGTTTTTT; CDR3 protein: CASSLAAGQGATRGTGELFF
D gene: NA; clone size: NA; J gene: TRBJ2-1; V gene: TRBV5-1; CDR3 DNA: TGCGCCAGCAGCTTGTCGGGGAGTATCTCCTACAATGAGCAGTTCTTC; CDR3 protein: CASSLSGSISYNEQFF
D gene: NA; clone size: NA; J gene: TRBJ2-4; V gene: TRBV19; CDR3 DNA: TGTGCCAGTATGTCGGGAGTCGGGAACATTCAGTACTTC; CDR3 protein: CASMSGVGNIQYF
D gene: TRBD1; clone size: NA; J gene: TRBJ1-1; V gene: TRBV7-9; CDR3 DNA: TGTGCCAGCAGCCTGGGGACAGTCAGCACTGAAGCTTTCTTT; CDR3 protein: CASSLGTVSTEAFF
D gene: NA; clone size: NA; J gene: TRBJ2-5; V gene: TRBV12-2; CDR3 DNA: TGTGCAAGTCGCCCATCTCCGGGGACTAGCGGGGAGCCACAAGAGACCCAGTACTTC; CDR3 protein: CASRPSPGTSGEPQETQYF
D gene: TRBD1; clone size: NA; J gene: TRBJ2-3; V gene: TRBV4-2; CDR3 DNA: TGTGCCAGCAGCCAAGTCGCGAGACAGGGAACAGATACGCAGTATTTT; CDR3 protein: CASSQVARQGTDTQYF
D gene: NA; clone size: NA; J gene: TRBJ1-3; V gene: TRBV6-6; CDR3 DNA: TGTGCCAGCTCGACCGGGGGGGGCCGCTCTGGAAACACCATATATTTT; CDR3 protein: CASSTGGGRSGNTIYF
D gene: NA; clone size: NA; J gene: TRBJ2-7; V gene: TRBV7-2; CDR3 DNA: TGTGCCAGCAGCTTCGAGGGGGGGACTTACGAGCAGTACTTC; CDR3 protein: CASSFEGGTYEQYF
D gene: NA; clone size: NA; J gene: TRBJ1-1; V gene: TRBV7-3; CDR3 DNA: TGTGCCAGCAGCTTAAGGGCCTCCACTGAAGCTTTCTTT; CDR3 protein: CASSLRASTEAFF
D gene: NA; clone size: NA; J gene: TRBJ1-5; V gene: TRBV12-5; CDR3 DNA: TGTGCTAGTGGTTTGGGCGATTATCAGCCCCAGCATTTT; CDR3 protein: CASGLGDYQPQHF
D gene: NA; clone size: once; J gene: TRBJ1-5; V gene: TRBV7-9; CDR3 DNA: TGTGCCAGCAGCGGGGGAGGGGGGCCGAATCAGCCCCAGCATTTT; CDR3 protein: CASSGGGGPNQPQHF
D gene: TRBD1; clone size: NA; J gene: TRBJ1-6; V gene: TRBV2; CDR3 DNA: TGTGCCACCCGGGACAGTAATAATTCACCCCTCCACTTT; CDR3 protein: CATRDSNNSPLHF
D gene: NA; clone size: NA; J gene: TRBJ2-7; V gene: TRBV4-2; CDR3 DNA: TGTGCCAGCAGCCGTGACAGGATCTACGAGCAGTACTTC; CDR3 protein: CASSRDRIYEQYF
D gene: TRBD1; clone size: NA; J gene: TRBJ2-7; V gene: TRBV6-6; CDR3 DNA: TGTGCCAGCAGTTACGGGACAGGGGAAAGGCAGTACTTC; CDR3 protein: CASSYGTGERQYF
D gene: TRBD1; clone size: NA; J gene: TRBJ1-5; V gene: TRBV19; CDR3 DNA: TGTGCCAGTACCCATGACAGGGGCAATCAGCCCCAGCATTTT; CDR3 protein: CASTHDRGNQPQHF
D gene: NA; clone size: NA; J gene: TRBJ1-3; V gene: TRBV27; CDR3 DNA: TGTGCCAGCAGTTTAGCAGGCGGGGGCTCTGGAAACACCATATATTTT; CDR3 protein: CASSLAGGGSGNTIYF
D gene: TRBD1; clone size: NA; J gene: TRBJ2-7; V gene: TRBV19; CDR3 DNA: TGTGCCAGGGCAACCCGGGACAGGGGGCTTCGGTGGGCCTTCTACGAGCAGTACTTC; CDR3 protein: CARATRDRGLRWAFYEQYF
D gene: TRBD2; clone size: NA; J gene: TRBJ2-3; V gene: TRBV5-4; CDR3 DNA: TGTGCCAGCAGCCCCGGAGGTAGCGGGGGGGCGACAGATACGCAGTATTTT; CDR3 protein: CASSPGGSGGATDTQYF
D gene: NA; clone size: NA; J gene: TRBJ2-3; V gene: TRBV5-1; CDR3 DNA: TGCGCCAGCAGCTTGGGACGGGGTGGGGGCACAGATACGCAGTATTTT; CDR3 protein: CASSLGRGGGTDTQYF
D gene: TRBD2; clone size: once; J gene: TRBJ2-5; V gene: TRBV9; CDR3 DNA: TGTGCCAGCAGCGTAGCGGCGGGGGGAGAGACCCAGTACTTC; CDR3 protein: CASSVAAGGETQYF
D gene: NA; clone size: NA; J gene: TRBJ1-4; V gene: TRBV7-9; CDR3 DNA: TGTGCCAGCAGCCCACTAGGCGGCAGGGGCGGTGAAAAACTGTTTTTT; CDR3 protein: CASSPLGGRGGEKLFF